This record looks at one T cell receptor (beta chain) sequence and its context. The antigen it binds to is not known. Per-nucleotide qualities are absent, and no much larger clonotype sits a single base away. This sample stems from a study of T-cell memory formation after mild COVID-19 (dated by TCRdb to the early 2020s). About the full investigation: TCR sequence clusters from the two donors were largely donor specific. T-cell clones expanding and contracting after mild COVID-19 in two donors were tracked by longitudinal TCRalpha and TCRbeta repertoire sequencing. Two young, previously healthy adult volunteers, one female and one male, were included in the cohort. Broad study findings and their caveats: SARS-CoV-2 specificity of the second-wave clones peaking on day 37 was not confirmed. Some responding clones were detected in pre-infection memory, suggesting pre-existing cross-reactive memory T cells joined the SARS-CoV-2 response. Only two mild cases were covered by the study, and larger cohorts that include severe cases with pre-infection samples were considered necessary. From day 15 to 85, contracting clones showed balanced CD4/CD8 phenotypes, whereas a second wave of clones that expanded from day 15 to 37 leaned towards CD4+. Contracting CD4+ clones appeared mostly in the CM and EM memory subsets, whereas CD8+ clones were enriched in EMRA.

V ends up 5 bases short and J 4 bases short, with an unmatched junction base count of 6. As encoded in the germline V gene, CDR1 is WSHSY while CDR2 is SAAADI. The CDR3 contains 15 residues, cysteine and phenylalanine counted. Left in the record is the CDR3 DNA by itself, 45 bases read in frame from the first base. Data came from an Illumina NovaSeq 6000. cDNA libraries for TCRalpha and TCRbeta were prepared by 5'RACE using constant-segment primers, with sample barcodes and unique molecular identifiers added. RNA was extracted from every sample with Trizol reagent. Libraries were amplified in two PCR steps, with a second sample barcode and Illumina TruSeq adapters added in the second step. Sequencing of libraries was performed on an Illumina NovaSeq with 2 x 150 bp paired-end reads. The paper's data handling went like this. Reads were demultiplexed and collapsed into UMI-guided consensus sequences with migec v1.2.7. Using mixcr v2.1.11, UMI consensuses were aligned to TRA and TRB V and J templates and then assembled into clonotypes. Expanded or contracted clonotypes were those called significant by both edgeR and NoisET, with noise models trained on biological replicates. For edgeR calls, the thresholds were a false discovery rate-adjusted p below 0.01 and a log2 fold-change of 1. As an exploratory analysis of dynamics, PCA with hierarchical clustering was applied to max-normalized trajectories of the 1000 most abundant clonotypes. Each responding clone was given a CD4 or CD8 phenotype based on the CD4+ and CD8+ repertoires, which had been sequenced separately. TCRdb reran the public reads through fastp at Q25 and MiXCR, keeping productive beta chains. Rows are unified per CDR3 protein, each entry keeping the most common DNA and genes. The V and J calls were not made by the authors but by TCRdb's processing. The sample data list 350,000 to 450,000 distinct CDR3 sequences, and under 15% of these were observed just once. The top ten clones comprise about 22% of the sample.

Ficoll-Paque density gradient centrifugation was used to isolate PBMCs. The chain is made from TRBV10-2 and TRBJ2-2; TRBD2 agrees with 8 junctional bases. The TCR sequence derives from a young man who had mild COVID-19 (a few samples of this study predate the infection). The sample titles of this study are shuffled in the database, so cell type and time point are left out; the donor was told from shared clones. The source material was PBMCs or a T cell subset sorted from them (not recorded which). The sequence in DNA is TGCGCCAGCAGTTCGGAGCGGGGGACCACCGGGGAGCTGTTTTTT. Translated, this gives CASSSERGTTGELFF.